Listed here are 30 T cell receptor beta chains from one sample, sequenced in a study of shared clonotypes between healthy human individuals. Method: immunoSEQ multiplex PCR; TCRdb's copy keeps in-frame clones and lacks some. The table has about 2 million clones, 85% to 95% seen once. Naive CD8 cells comprised CD45RO-negative, CCR7-positively selected cells, excluding terminally differentiated effector memory CD45RA+ cells. Sequenced input: naive CD8+ T cells sorted from blood. These TCRs come from a man aged 18-30 years in good health.

The rearrangement uses TRBV27 and TRBJ2-3; D remains unclear. V lost 1 base, J lost 0 bases, and 5 bases lay in between. Germline V lookup: CDR1 MNHEY, CDR2 SMNVEV (reference sequence). The length of the CDR3 is 14 residues. The CDR3 sequence is CASSLWPSTDTQYF. The CDR3 bases are TGTGCCAGCAGTTTATGGCCTAGCACAGATACGCAGTATTTT.

V and J are TRBV10-1 and TRBJ2-7; tentatively, D is TRBD2 (6 bases). The V end lost 3 bases, the J end lost 4 bases, and 16 bases lay between the germline ends. The CDR3 totals 15 residues. Germline lookup yields CDR1 WNHNN and CDR2 SYGVQD (reference sequence). In DNA, the CDR3 is TGCGCCAGCAGTGATGGGGGTGAGGGGACTTACGAGCAGTACTTC. Amino acid sequence: CASSDGGEGTYEQYF.

V gene TRBV13 combines with J gene TRBJ1-5; D uncertain. This CDR3 spans 13 amino acids. Trimming shortened V by 1 base and J by 4 bases, and 5 bases separated the two germline ends. Per the germline V gene, CDR1 is PRHDT and CDR2 is FYEKMQ (reference sequence). The CDR3 is CASSLVGNQPQHF. The CDR3 DNA follows: TGTGCCAGCAGCTTAGTAGGGAATCAGCCCCAGCATTTT. Variable domain in full (rest from reference TRBV13 and TRBJ1-5): AAGVIQSPRHLIKEKRETATLKCYPIPRHDTVYWYQQGPGQDPQFLISFYEKMQSDKGSIPDRFSAQQFSDYHSELNMSSLELGDSALYFCASSLVGNQPQHFGDGTRLSIL.

The V gene is TRBV5-4, the J gene TRBJ1-2, with D possibly matching TRBD1 (5 bases). V shed 2 bases and J shed 6 bases, with 11 bases lying between them. Germline CDR1 reads SGHNT; CDR2 reads YYREEE (reference sequence). The CDR3 is 13 residues long. The CDR3 sequence is CASSFRREDGYTF. CDR3 DNA: TGTGCCAGCAGCTTCCGCAGGGAAGATGGCTACACCTTC.

The chain carries TRBV5-1 and TRBJ2-1, with D possibly TRBD2 on 7 matching bases. Germline CDR1 SGHRS, CDR2 YFSETQ. The CDR3 extends over 20 amino acids. Trimming left V 4 bases short and J 0 bases short, with 26 bases between. For the CDR3, the DNA is TGCGCCAGCAGCCCGGGGGGCGACTATTCCTACACGGGCTCCTACAATGAGCAGTTCTTC. Translation: CASSPGGDYSYTGSYNEQFF.

This chain links TRBV4-1 with TRBJ2-5, with a possible D match to TRBD2 (5 bases). The V gene lost 1 base and the J gene lost 4 bases, with 13 bases spanning the gap. This CDR3 contains 15 residues. CDR1 and CDR2 from the germline V gene are MGHRA and YSYEKL. DNA of the CDR3: TGCGCCAGCAGCCAAGTGCCTAACGGGGTAGAGACCCAGTACTTC. It specifies CASSQVPNGVETQYF.

In this sample, this clone is medium-sized (0.01 to 0.1%). The V gene is TRBV7-9, the J gene TRBJ2-3; 8 nucleotides match TRBD2. The CDR3 is made up of 17 amino acids. CDR1 is SEHNR and CDR2 is FQNEAQ in the germline V gene (reference sequence). J was trimmed by 2 bases and V by 2 bases; bases with no gene match: 9. The CDR3, as DNA: TGTGCCAGCAGCTTAATTTTAGCGGGACACTTCACAGATACGCAGTATTTT. Translated, it gives CASSLILAGHFTDTQYF. Together with reference TRBV7-9 and TRBJ2-3, the CDR3 gives the full variable domain: DTGVSQNPRHKITKRGQNVTFRCDPISEHNRLYWYRQTLGQGPEFLTYFQNEAQLEKSRLLSDRFSAERPKGSFSTLEIQRTEQGDSAMYLCASSLILAGHFTDTQYFGPGTRLTVL.

The chain is built from TRBV6-6 and TRBJ2-1; D is possibly TRBD1 (6 bases). CDR1 MNHNY and CDR2 SVGAGI come from the germline V gene (reference sequence). The CDR3 loop spans 12 amino acids. V lost 8 bases to trimming and J lost 3 bases, with 8 bases between them. The DNA of the CDR3 is TGTGCCAGCGGGACACACTACAATGAGCAGTTCTTC. This encodes CASGTHYNEQFF.

V gene TRBV7-9 combines with J gene TRBJ2-1, with 8 bases that match TRBD2. J lost 4 bases, V lost 3 bases, and 5 bases had no gene match. CDR1 and CDR2 (germline): SEHNR, FQNEAQ (reference sequence). The CDR3 has 15 residues. The CDR3 nucleotides read TGTGCCAGCAGCTTGGTTAGCGGGAAATACAATGAGCAGTTCTTC. Translated, it gives CASSLVSGKYNEQFF.

The gene calls are TRBV5-4 and TRBJ2-1; the D gene is possibly TRBD1 (6 bases). The ends were cut back, 5 bases at V and 8 bases at J, with 14 bases in the middle. CDR3 length equals 13 residues. The germline V gene encodes CDR1 SGHNT and CDR2 YYREEE (reference sequence). The chain's CDR3 is CASRSTGSDEQFF. The DNA for the CDR3 is TGTGCCAGCAGGTCTACAGGGTCGGATGAGCAGTTCTTC. The full variable domain, its missing parts supplied by reference TRBV5-4 and TRBJ2-1, is ETGVTQSPTHLIKTRGQQVTLRCSSQSGHNTVSWYQQALGQGPQFIFQYYREEENGRGNFPPRFSGLQFPNYSSELNVNALELDDSALYLCASRSTGSDEQFFGPGTRLTVL.

The rearrangement links TRBV7-9 to TRBJ2-7; D not resolved. The CDR3 spans 14 residues. V was pared by 5 bases and J by 0 bases, with 11 bases between. Germline values: CDR1 SEHNR, CDR2 FQNEAQ (reference sequence). As DNA, the CDR3 is TGTGCCAGCAGCCCCCGCAACCCCTCCTACGAGCAGTACTTC. Translation gives CASSPRNPSYEQYF.

On this clone: Within the sample, other DNA sequences also encode this same CDR3. This CDR3 is CASSVAGNSYEQYF. CDR3 DNA: TGTGCCAGTAGTGTTGCAGGGAATTCCTACGAGCAGTACTTC. V and J are TRBV19 and TRBJ2-7; possibly TRBD1 for D (5 bases). CDR1 and CDR2 from the germline V gene are LNHDA and SQIVND (reference sequence). Deletions cut 5 bases from V and 1 base from J, with 12 bases between. The CDR3 is 14 residues long.

V is TRBV10-1 and J is TRBJ2-7; a possible D gene is TRBD1 (6 bases). V was shortened by 4 bases and J by 2 bases, with 12 bases between the two germline ends. The V gene's germline CDR1 is WNHNN and CDR2 SYGVQD (reference sequence). The CDR3 has 14 residues. CDR3 coding DNA: TGCGCCAGCAGTGCGGCAGGACAGACCTACGAGCAGTACTTC. Translation: CASSAAGQTYEQYF.

This clone was detected a few times. The chain is built from TRBV7-6 and TRBJ2-3, with TRBD2 matching over 8 bases. Germline loops: CDR1 SGHVS, CDR2 FNYEAQ. CDR3 length equals 15 residues. After removal of 1 base from V and 1 base from J, the junction contained 1 base not matched to a gene. CDR3 in amino acids: CASSLVTSGTDTQYF. The CDR3 region has the DNA TGTGCCAGCAGCTTAGTGACTAGCGGCACAGATACGCAGTATTTT. The full variable domain, completed using reference TRBV7-6 and TRBJ2-3, is GAGVSQSPRYKVTKRGQDVALRCDPISGHVSLYWYRQALGQGPEFLTYFNYEAQQDKSGLPNDRFSAERPEGSISTLTIQRTEQRDSAMYRCASSLVTSGTDTQYFGPGTRLTVL.

The J gene is TRBJ2-1, the V gene TRBV29-1, with 14 bases fitting TRBD2. Looked up from germline, CDR1 is SQVTM and CDR2 is ANQGSEA. This CDR3 has 14 residues. The V gene end was trimmed by 4 bases and the J gene end by 8 bases; junction bases not matched to a gene: 4. CDR3 DNA: TGCAGCGTTGTGGGGACTAGCGGGAGCGATGAGCAGTTCTTC. It codes for CSVVGTSGSDEQFF.

The rearrangement links TRBV6-5 to TRBJ1-1, with 8 bases identical to TRBD1. The CDR3 sequence is 12 residues long. V shed 6 bases and J 7 bases; nucleotides not matched to a gene: 4. Germline lookup yields CDR1 MNHEY and CDR2 SVGAGI. The CDR3 region is CASSFGQGEAFF. As DNA, the CDR3 is TGTGCCAGCAGCTTCGGACAGGGTGAAGCTTTCTTT.

This chain connects TRBV27 to TRBJ2-7; 10 positions agree with TRBD1. The CDR3 loop spans 15 amino acids. Germline CDR1 is MNHEY and CDR2 is SMNVEV (reference sequence). With V trimmed by 6 bases and J by 5 bases, 10 bases remained unmatched. In nucleotides, the CDR3 is TGTGCCAGCAGGCTCGGGACAGGGGCCCAAAACGAGCAGTACTTC. Encoded protein: CASRLGTGAQNEQYF.

The chain employs TRBV6-5 and TRBJ1-2; 7 nucleotides align to TRBD1. This CDR3 is 12 amino acids long. J lost 8 bases, V lost 2 bases, and 2 bases had no gene match. Per germline, CDR1 MNHEY and CDR2 SVGAGI. The CDR3: CASSYTGEGYTF. The CDR3 DNA follows: TGTGCCAGCAGTTACACAGGGGAAGGCTACACCTTC.

The J gene is TRBJ1-3, the V gene TRBV5-1; TRBD1 matches at 8 bases. Germline V gives CDR1 SGHRS, CDR2 YFSETQ. The V and J ends lost 4 bases and 6 bases, in that order; junction bases with no gene match: 12. The CDR3 contains 16 residues. CDR3 nucleotides: TGCGCCAGCAGCACTGGGACAGGCTCATCCGAAAACACCATATATTTT. Translated: CASSTGTGSSENTIYF.

The chain recombines TRBV2 with TRBJ2-4, with 7 bases lining up with TRBD1. V lost 0 bases, J lost 14 bases, and 13 bases stayed unmatched. The germline CDR1 and CDR2 sequences are SNHLY and FYNNEI. The CDR3 consists of 15 residues. CDR3 region: CASSEAIGQGEVEYF. As DNA, the CDR3 is TGTGCCAGCAGTGAAGCGATAGGGCAGGGGGAAGTTGAGTACTTC.

The chain recombines TRBV4-1 with TRBJ2-5; TRBD2 matches at 8 bases. This CDR3 contains 16 residues. Germline V gene sequence: CDR1 MGHRA, CDR2 YSYEKL. V was clipped by 4 bases and J by 5 bases; unmatched bases: 12. CDR3: CASSPHSGMGGETQYF. The CDR3 DNA reads as TGCGCCAGCAGCCCCCATAGCGGGATGGGGGGGGAGACCCAGTACTTC.

The J gene is TRBJ1-3, the V gene TRBV5-4; 7 bases match TRBD1. The CDR3 consists of 17 residues. V was clipped by 3 bases and J by 2 bases; unmatched bases: 11. From germline, CDR1 is SGHNT and CDR2 YYREEE (reference sequence). The CDR3 DNA follows: TGTGCCAGCAGCTCTGGGGACAGCTTTACTACTGGAAACACCATATATTTT. It codes for CASSSGDSFTTGNTIYF.

V and J are TRBV27 and TRBJ2-7, with a weak D call TRBD1 (6 bases). V gave up 4 bases and J gave up 3 bases, with 13 bases separating them. The CDR3 has 14 residues. CDR1 is MNHEY and CDR2 is SMNVEV in the germline V gene (reference sequence). This chain's CDR3 is CASSWKGQNYEQYF. CDR3 DNA: TGTGCCAGCAGTTGGAAAGGACAGAACTACGAGCAGTACTTC.

Note on this clone: The same CDR3 can be traced to other DNA sequences in this sample. V gene TRBV28 combines with J gene TRBJ2-3; TRBD2 aligns across 10 bases. Trimming took 3 bases from V and 3 from J; bases not matched to a gene: 3. The CDR3 has 15 residues. Per the germline V gene, CDR1 is MDHEN and CDR2 is SYDVKM. This CDR3 is CASSFPAGGTDTQYF. DNA for the CDR3: TGTGCCAGCAGTTTCCCAGCGGGGGGGACAGATACGCAGTATTTT.

The V call is TRBV18, the J call TRBJ2-1, with D perhaps TRBD2 (6 bases). The CDR3 length is 16 residues. Trimming left V 2 bases short and J 1 base short, with 12 bases between. The germline V gene encodes CDR1 KGHSH and CDR2 LQKENI. The CDR3, as DNA: TGTGCCAGCTCACCAACGAGTGCGGGGTCCTACAATGAGCAGTTCTTC. Translated: CASSPTSAGSYNEQFF.

The chain couples TRBV5-6 to TRBJ2-7; TRBD1 agrees at 10 bases. CDR1 SGHDT and CDR2 YYEEEE come from the germline V gene. This CDR3 is 16 amino acids long. With 2 bases clipped from V and 3 bases from J, the junction kept 8 bases outside the gene matches. The CDR3 loop reads CASSLTGQGTGYEQYF. The CDR3 region has the DNA TGTGCCAGCAGCTTAACGGGACAGGGGACCGGCTACGAGCAGTACTTC.

A note on this clone: This specimen includes other DNA sequences encoding the same CDR3. The chain has TRBV9 and TRBJ2-7; D might be TRBD1 or TRBD2, each matching 5 bases. CDR3 length: 14 residues. Germline values: CDR1 SGDLS, CDR2 YYNGEE. Trimming pared 3 bases from V and 0 bases from J, leaving 10 bases between. CDR3 residues: CASSAGGTSYEQYF. The CDR3 nucleotides are TGTGCCAGCAGCGCTGGGGGAACCTCCTACGAGCAGTACTTC.

J is TRBJ2-7 and V is TRBV5-1, with D possibly being TRBD1 (6 bases). Germline V gene data show CDR1 as SGHRS and CDR2 as YFSETQ. The CDR3 has 12 residues. V lost 8 bases and J lost 7, with 16 bases in between. The CDR3 DNA reads as TGCGCCAGTGGAGTATGGGGGCAAGAGCAGTACTTC. It yields the protein CASGVWGQEQYF.

This clone was detected once. This chain uses TRBV5-4 with TRBJ2-7; D is possibly TRBD2 (6 bases). CDR3 size: 14 residues. Germline CDR1 reads SGHNT; CDR2 reads YYREEE (reference sequence). Trimming shortened V by 5 bases and J by 7 bases, and 19 bases separated the two germline ends. CDR3 amino acids: CASRDGSSALEQYF. CDR3 coding DNA: TGTGCCAGCAGGGACGGGAGTTCGGCTCTAGAGCAGTACTTC.

CDR3 bases: TGTGCCAGCAGTGACCCCTTGACAGGGTATTCACCCCTCCACTTT. Translating it yields CASSDPLTGYSPLHF. The rearrangement links TRBV25-1 to TRBJ1-6, with TRBD1 matching over 7 bases. The V and J ends lost 3 bases and 8 bases, in that order; junction bases with no gene match: 7. CDR1 and CDR2 (germline): MGHDK, SYGVNS. CDR3 length: 15 amino acids.